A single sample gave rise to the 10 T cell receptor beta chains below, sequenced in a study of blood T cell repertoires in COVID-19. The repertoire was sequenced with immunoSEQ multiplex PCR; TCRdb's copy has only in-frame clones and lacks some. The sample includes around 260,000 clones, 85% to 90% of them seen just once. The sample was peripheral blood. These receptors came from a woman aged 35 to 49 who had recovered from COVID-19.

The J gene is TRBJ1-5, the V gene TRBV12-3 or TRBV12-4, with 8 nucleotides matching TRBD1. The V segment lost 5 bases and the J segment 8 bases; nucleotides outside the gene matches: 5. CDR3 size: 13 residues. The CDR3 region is CASSIGQGKPQHF. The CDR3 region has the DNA TGTGCCAGCAGTATCGGACAGGGCAAGCCCCAGCATTTT.

CDR3 in DNA: TGTGCCAGCAGCTCCTCAGGGAACTATGGCTACACCTTC. Amino acid sequence: CASSSSGNYGYTF. The V gene is TRBV7-3, the J gene TRBJ1-2; possibly TRBD1 for D (5 bases). The germline V gene has CDR1 SGHTA and CDR2 FQGTGA. The CDR3 extends over 13 amino acids. Trimming took off 4 bases at V and 2 bases at J, with 8 bases between the two ends.

The CDR3 region is CASSPRQGMANYGYTF. The CDR3, as DNA: TGTGCCAGCTCACCCCGACAGGGGATGGCTAACTATGGCTACACCTTC. The rearrangement links TRBV18 to TRBJ1-2; 8 nucleotides align to TRBD1. After removal of 3 bases from V and 0 bases from J, the junction contained 6 bases not matched to a gene. This CDR3 is 16 amino acids long. The germline gives CDR1 KGHSH, CDR2 LQKENI.

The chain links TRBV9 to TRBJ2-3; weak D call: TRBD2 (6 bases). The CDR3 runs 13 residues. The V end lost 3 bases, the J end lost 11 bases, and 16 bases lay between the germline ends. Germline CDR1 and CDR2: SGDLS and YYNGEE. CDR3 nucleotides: TGTGCCAGCAGCGCAAATAGGAGGGGACTGCAGTATTTT. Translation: CASSANRRGLQYF.

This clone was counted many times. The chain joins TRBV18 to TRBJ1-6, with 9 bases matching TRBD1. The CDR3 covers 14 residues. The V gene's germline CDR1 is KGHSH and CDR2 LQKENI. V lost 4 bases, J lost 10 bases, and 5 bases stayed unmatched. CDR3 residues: CASSLGTGNSPLHF. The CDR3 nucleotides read TGTGCCAGCTCACTAGGGACAGGGAACTCACCCCTCCACTTT.

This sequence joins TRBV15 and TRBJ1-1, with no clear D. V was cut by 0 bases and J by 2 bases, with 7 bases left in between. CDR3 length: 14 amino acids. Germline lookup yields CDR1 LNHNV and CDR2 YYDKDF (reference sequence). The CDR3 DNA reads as TGTGCCACCAGCAGAGACCCACTCAACACTGAAGCTTTCTTT. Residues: CATSRDPLNTEAFF. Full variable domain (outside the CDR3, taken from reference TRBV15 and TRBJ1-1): DAMVIQNPRYQVTQFGKPVTLSCSQTLNHNVMYWYQQKSSQAPKLLFHYYDKDFNNEADTPDNFQSRRPNTSFCFLDIRSPGLGDTAMYLCATSRDPLNTEAFFGQGTRLTVV.

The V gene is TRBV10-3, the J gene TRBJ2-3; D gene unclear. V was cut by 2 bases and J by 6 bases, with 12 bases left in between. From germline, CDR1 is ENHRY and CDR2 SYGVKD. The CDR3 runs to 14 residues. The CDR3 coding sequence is TGTGCCATCAGTGAGAGGAGCGATCGGGATACGCAGTATTTT. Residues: CAISERSDRDTQYF.

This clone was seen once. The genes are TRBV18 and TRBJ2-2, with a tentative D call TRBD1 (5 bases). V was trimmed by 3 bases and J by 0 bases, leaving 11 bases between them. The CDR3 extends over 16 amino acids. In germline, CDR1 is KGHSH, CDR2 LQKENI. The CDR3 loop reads CASSPQTVTNTGELFF. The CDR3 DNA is TGTGCCAGCTCACCCCAGACAGTGACGAACACCGGGGAGCTGTTTTTT.

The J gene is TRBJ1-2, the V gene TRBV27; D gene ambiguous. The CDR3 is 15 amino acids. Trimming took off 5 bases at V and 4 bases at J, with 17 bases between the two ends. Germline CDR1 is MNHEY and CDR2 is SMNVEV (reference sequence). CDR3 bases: TGTGCCAGCAGTCTCCGGGGAGGGATTTCCTATGGCTACACCTTC. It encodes CASSLRGGISYGYTF.

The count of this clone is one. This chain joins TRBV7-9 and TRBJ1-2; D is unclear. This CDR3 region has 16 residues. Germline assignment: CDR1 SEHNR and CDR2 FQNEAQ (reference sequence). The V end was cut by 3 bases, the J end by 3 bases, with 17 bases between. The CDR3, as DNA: TGTGCCAGCAGCTTTAGCGCTCAAGGGTCCGACTATGGCTACACCTTC. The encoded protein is CASSFSAQGSDYGYTF.